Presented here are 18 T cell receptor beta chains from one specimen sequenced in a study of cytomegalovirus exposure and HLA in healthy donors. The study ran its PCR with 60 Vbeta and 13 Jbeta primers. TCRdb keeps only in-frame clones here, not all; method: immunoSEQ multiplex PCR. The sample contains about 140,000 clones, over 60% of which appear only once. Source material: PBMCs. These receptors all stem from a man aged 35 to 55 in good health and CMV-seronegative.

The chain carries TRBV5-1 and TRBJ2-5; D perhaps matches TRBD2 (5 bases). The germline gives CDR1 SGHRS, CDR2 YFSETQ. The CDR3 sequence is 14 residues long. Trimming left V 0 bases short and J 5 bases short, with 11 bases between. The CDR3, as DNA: TGCGCCAGCAGCTTGGTGGTTTCGGGGGAGACCCAGTACTTC. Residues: CASSLVVSGETQYF.

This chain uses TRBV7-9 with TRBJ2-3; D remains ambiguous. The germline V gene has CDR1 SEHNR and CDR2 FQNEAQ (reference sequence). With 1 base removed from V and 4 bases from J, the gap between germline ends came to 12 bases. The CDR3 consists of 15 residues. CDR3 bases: TGTGCCAGCAGCTTAGTGATGCTAGTTCCAGATACGCAGTATTTT. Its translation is CASSLVMLVPDTQYF.

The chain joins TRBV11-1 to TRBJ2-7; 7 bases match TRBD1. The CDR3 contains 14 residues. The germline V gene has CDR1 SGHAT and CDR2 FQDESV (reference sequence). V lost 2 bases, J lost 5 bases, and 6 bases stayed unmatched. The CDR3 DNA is TGTGCCAGCAGCTTACTAAGGACAGGAGACGAGCAGTACTTC. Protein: CASSLLRTGDEQYF.

CDR3 DNA sequence: TGTGCCAGCACCCTTAGGTGGAGGGCGGGAGGGCCTTTCAATGAGCAGTTCTTC. Protein: CASTLRWRAGGPFNEQFF. The chain carries TRBV28 and TRBJ2-1; TRBD2 matches at 9 bases. J was trimmed by 6 bases and V by 7 bases; bases with no gene match: 19. Germline V gene sequence: CDR1 MDHEN, CDR2 SYDVKM. The CDR3 sequence is 18 residues long.

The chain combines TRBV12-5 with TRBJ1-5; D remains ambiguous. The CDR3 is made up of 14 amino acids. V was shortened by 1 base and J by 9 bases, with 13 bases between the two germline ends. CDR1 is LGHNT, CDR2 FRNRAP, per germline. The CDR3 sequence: CASGLDGGSWPQHF. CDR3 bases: TGTGCTAGTGGTTTGGACGGAGGGTCCTGGCCCCAGCATTTT. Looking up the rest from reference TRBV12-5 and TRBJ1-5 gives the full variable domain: DARVTQTPRHKVTEMGQEVTMRCQPILGHNTVFWYRQTMMQGLELLAYFRNRAPLDDSGMPKDRFSAEMPDATLATLKIQPSEPRDSAVYFCASGLDGGSWPQHFGDGTRLSIL.

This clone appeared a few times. The CDR3 here is CASRDQVYGYTF. The CDR3 nucleotides read TGTGCCAGCAGGGATCAGGTCTATGGCTACACCTTC. The V call is TRBV6-5, the J call TRBJ1-2; D unclear. In germline, CDR1 is MNHEY, CDR2 SVGAGI. Between the trimmed V and J ends, which lost 6 bases and 4 bases, there was a span of 9 bases. The CDR3 is 12 amino acids.

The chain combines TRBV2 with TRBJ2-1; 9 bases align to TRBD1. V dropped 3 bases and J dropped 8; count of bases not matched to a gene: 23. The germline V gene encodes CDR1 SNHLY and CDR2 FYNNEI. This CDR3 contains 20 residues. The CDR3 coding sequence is TGTGCCAGCAGTGAGTGGGACAGGGCCCTATCTCAGTCATTCAATGATGAGCAGTTCTTC. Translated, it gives CASSEWDRALSQSFNDEQFF.

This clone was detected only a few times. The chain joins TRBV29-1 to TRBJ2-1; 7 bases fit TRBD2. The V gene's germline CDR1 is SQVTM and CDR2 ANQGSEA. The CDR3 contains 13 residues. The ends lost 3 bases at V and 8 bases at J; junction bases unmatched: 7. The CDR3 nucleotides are TGCAGCGTTGAGACTAGCCGGTACGATGAGCAGTTCTTC. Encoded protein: CSVETSRYDEQFF.

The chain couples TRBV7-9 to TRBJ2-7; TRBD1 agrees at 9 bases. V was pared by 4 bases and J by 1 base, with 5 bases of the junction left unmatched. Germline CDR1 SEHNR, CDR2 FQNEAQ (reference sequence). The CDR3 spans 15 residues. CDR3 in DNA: TGTGCCAGCAGCTCCCGACAGGGGGGTTCCTACGAGCAGTACTTC. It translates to CASSSRQGGSYEQYF.

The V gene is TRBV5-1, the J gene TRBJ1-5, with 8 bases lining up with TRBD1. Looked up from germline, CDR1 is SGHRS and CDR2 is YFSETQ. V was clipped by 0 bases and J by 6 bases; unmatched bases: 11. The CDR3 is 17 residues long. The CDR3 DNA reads TGCGCCAGCAGCTTGGCCTTTCAGGGGGCTCGGGGTCAGCCCCAGCATTTT. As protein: CASSLAFQGARGQPQHF.

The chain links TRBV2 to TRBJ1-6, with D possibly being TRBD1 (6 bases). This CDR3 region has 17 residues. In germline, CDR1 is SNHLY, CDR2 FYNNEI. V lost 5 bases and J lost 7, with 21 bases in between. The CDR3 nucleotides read TGTGCCAGCAGTCCCCCTATTCCGGGACAAGGAAATTCACCCCTCCACTTT. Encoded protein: CASSPPIPGQGNSPLHF.

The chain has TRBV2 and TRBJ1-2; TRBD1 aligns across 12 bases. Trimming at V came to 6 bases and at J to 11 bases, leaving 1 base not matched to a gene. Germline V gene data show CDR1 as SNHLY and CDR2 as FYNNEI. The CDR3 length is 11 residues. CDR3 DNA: TGTGCCAGCAGGGGACAGGGGGCGTACACCTTC. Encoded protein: CASRGQGAYTF.

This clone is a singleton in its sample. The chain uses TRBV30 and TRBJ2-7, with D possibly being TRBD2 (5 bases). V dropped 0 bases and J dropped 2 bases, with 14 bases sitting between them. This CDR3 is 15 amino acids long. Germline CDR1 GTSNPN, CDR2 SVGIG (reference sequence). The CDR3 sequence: CAWSVASGNAYEQYF. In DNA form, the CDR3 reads TGTGCCTGGAGTGTAGCCTCCGGGAATGCCTACGAGCAGTACTTC. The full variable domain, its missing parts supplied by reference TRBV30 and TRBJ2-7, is SQTIHQWPATLVQPVGSPLSLECTVEGTSNPNLYWYRQAAGRGLQLLFYSVGIGQISSEVPQNLSASRPQDRQFILSSKKLLLSDSGFYLCAWSVASGNAYEQYFGPGTRLTVT.

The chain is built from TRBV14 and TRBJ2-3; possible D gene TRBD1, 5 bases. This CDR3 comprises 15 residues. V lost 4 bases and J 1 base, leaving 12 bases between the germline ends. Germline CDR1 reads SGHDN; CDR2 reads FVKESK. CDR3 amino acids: CASSLRQLRTDTQYF. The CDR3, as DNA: TGTGCCAGCAGCCTGAGACAGTTACGCACAGATACGCAGTATTTT.

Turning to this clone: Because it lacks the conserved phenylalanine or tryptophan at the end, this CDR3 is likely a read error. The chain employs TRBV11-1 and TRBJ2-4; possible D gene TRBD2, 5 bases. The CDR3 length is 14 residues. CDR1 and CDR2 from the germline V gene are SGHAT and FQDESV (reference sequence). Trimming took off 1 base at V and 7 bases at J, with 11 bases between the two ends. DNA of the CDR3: TGTGCCAGCAGCTTAGGGAGGAGTGGGAACATTCAGTACTCC. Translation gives CASSLGRSGNIQYS.

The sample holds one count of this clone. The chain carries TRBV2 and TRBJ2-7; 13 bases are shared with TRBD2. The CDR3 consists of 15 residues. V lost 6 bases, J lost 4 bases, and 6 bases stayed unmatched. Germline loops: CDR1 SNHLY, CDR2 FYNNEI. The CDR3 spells CASRTGTSGDYEQYF. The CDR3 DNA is TGTGCCAGCAGAACCGGGACTAGCGGGGATTACGAGCAGTACTTC.

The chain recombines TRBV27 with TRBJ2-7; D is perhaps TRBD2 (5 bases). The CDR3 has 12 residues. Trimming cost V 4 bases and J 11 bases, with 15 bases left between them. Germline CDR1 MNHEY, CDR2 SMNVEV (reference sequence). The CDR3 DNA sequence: TGTGCCAGCAGTTCTAGAACCCGGCGGGAGTACTTC. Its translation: CASSSRTRREYF.

In DNA form, the CDR3 reads TGTGCCAGTAGTAGAGGGACAGGGGATACTGAAGCTTTCTTT. It codes for CASSRGTGDTEAFF. The V gene is TRBV19, the J gene TRBJ1-1; 10 nucleotides align to TRBD1. After removal of 4 bases from V and 5 bases from J, the junction contained 4 bases not matched to a gene. Germline CDR1 is LNHDA and CDR2 is SQIVND (reference sequence). The CDR3 sequence is 14 residues long.